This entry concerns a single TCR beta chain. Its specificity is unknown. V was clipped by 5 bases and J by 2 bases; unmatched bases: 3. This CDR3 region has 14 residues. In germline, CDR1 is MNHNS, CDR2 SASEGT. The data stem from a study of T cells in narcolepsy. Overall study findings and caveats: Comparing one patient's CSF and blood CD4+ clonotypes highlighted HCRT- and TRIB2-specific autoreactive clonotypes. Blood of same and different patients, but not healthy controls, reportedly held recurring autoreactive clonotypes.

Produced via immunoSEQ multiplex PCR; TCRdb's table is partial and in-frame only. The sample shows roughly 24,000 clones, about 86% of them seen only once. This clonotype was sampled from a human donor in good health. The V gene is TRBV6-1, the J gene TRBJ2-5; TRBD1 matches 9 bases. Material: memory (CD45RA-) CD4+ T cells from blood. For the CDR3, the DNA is TGTGCCAGCAGTTTAGGGACAGGGCAAGAGACCCAGTACTTC. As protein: CASSLGTGQETQYF.